The rows below give T cell receptor beta chains drawn from one sample of a study of beta chain features in type 1 diabetes. Only in-frame clones appear in the TCRdb table, and some are missing; sequencing was by immunoSEQ multiplex PCR. This sample has roughly 700,000 clones; roughly 13% occur once, and the top ten carry 0.022%. Material for sequencing was naive CD4+ T cells from blood. These receptors were collected from a man aged 18 to 30 with type 1 diabetes. The CDR3 runs from the conserved cysteine through the conserved F or W. D genes are given only for firm matches. The size field is filled for only some rows; it gives once, few, many or a size class.

j_gene | d_gene | abundance | v_gene | CDR3nt | CDR3aa
TRBJ2-1 | TRBD2 | - | TRBV7-8 | TGTGCCAGCAGCCCGGGACTAGCTTACAATGAGCAGTTCTTC | CASSPGLAYNEQFF
TRBJ1-5 | TRBD1 | - | TRBV10-3 | TGTGCCACCGGATCGACAGGGAATGACGGCAATCAGCCCCAGCATTTT | CATGSTGNDGNQPQHF
TRBJ1-1 | - | - | TRBV27 | TGTGCCAGCAGCCCTGGAGGCAGTGCGAACACTGAAGCTTTCTTT | CASSPGGSANTEAFF
TRBJ2-5 | - | few | TRBV15 | TGTGCCACCAGCAGAGAGGCCCCCCAAGAGACCCAGTACTTC | CATSREAPQETQYF
TRBJ1-4 | - | few | TRBV7-7 | TGTGCCAGCAGCTTAGCCACAAATGAAAAACTGTTTTTT | CASSLATNEKLFF
TRBJ1-2 | TRBD1 | - | TRBV7-2 | TGTGCCAGCAGTTCCTTACGGGGGGACAGGGGAAATGGCTACACCTTC | CASSSLRGDRGNGYTF
TRBJ2-3 | TRBD2 | - | TRBV5-4 | TGTGCCACCGCCCTGAGGCTAGCGGGGGGGATAGATACGCAGTATTTT | CATALRLAGGIDTQYF
TRBJ1-1 | - | - | TRBV29-1 | TGCACCTACACGGAGAACACTGAAGCTTTCTTT | CTYTENTEAFF
TRBJ2-7 | - | few | TRBV5-1 | TGCGCCAGCAGAAAAGCAGGTGACGTAGAGCAGTACTTC | CASRKAGDVEQYF
TRBJ2-5 | - | - | TRBV29-1 | TGCAGCGGGGGGCACCAAGAGACCCAGTACTTC | CSGGHQETQYF
TRBJ2-5 | - | - | TRBV27 | TGTGCCAGCATGGAACTCAACCGGTGGGGGGTTCAAGAGACCCAGTACTTC | CASMELNRWGVQETQYF
TRBJ1-1 | TRBD1 | - | TRBV9 | TGTGCCAGCAGCGGACAGGGTATGGAACTCACTGAAGCTTTCTTT | CASSGQGMELTEAFF
TRBJ2-1 | - | few | TRBV18 | TGTGCCAGCTCACCACCGGCAGGGGGGTCCTACAATGAGCAGTTCTTC | CASSPPAGGSYNEQFF
TRBJ2-6 | - | - | TRBV11-2 | TGTGCCAGCAGCCTCACTCCCGCTGCAGGGGCCAACGTCCTGACTTTC | CASSLTPAAGANVLTF
TRBJ1-2 | - | few | TRBV30 | TGTGCCTTGGGACCGTCTAACTATGGCTACACCTTC | CALGPSNYGYTF
TRBJ1-2 | - | many | TRBV30 | TGTGCCTGGAGTGTAGAGAGAAACTATGGCTACACCTTC | CAWSVERNYGYTF
TRBJ2-5 | TRBD2 | few | TRBV14 | TGTGCCAGCAGCCAAGATGGCGTAGCGGGGTTAGAGACCCAGTACTTC | CASSQDGVAGLETQYF
TRBJ1-5 | TRBD1 | - | TRBV2 | TGTGCCAGCAGCCAACAGGGGAGCTCCAATCAGCCCCAGCATTTT | CASSQQGSSNQPQHF
TRBJ2-5 | - | - | TRBV6-1 | TGTGCCAGCAGTGAAGCCCCAGCCACCCAAGAGACCCAGTACTTC | CASSEAPATQETQYF
TRBJ1-2 | TRBD1 | - | TRBV18 | TGTGCCAGCTCACCTATCGGGACAGGCCCTGGCTACACCTTC | CASSPIGTGPGYTF
TRBJ1-5 | - | - | TRBV4-1 | TGCGCCAGCAGCCAAGAATCAGGAGAATATAGCAATCAGCCCCAGCATTTT | CASSQESGEYSNQPQHF
TRBJ2-7 | TRBD1 | - | TRBV2 | TGTGCCACCGGGACAGGGGACGAGCAGTACTTC | CATGTGDEQYF
TRBJ1-1 | - | - | TRBV30 | TGTGCCTGGAGTGTATCAGCCACTGAAGCTTTCTTT | CAWSVSATEAFF
TRBJ2-3 | - | few | TRBV19 | TGTGCCAGTAGAACGAGGGGGGATACGCAGTATTTT | CASRTRGDTQYF
TRBJ2-5 | TRBD1 | - | TRBV27 | TGTGCCTCCAGGGGGCTACAAGAGACCCAGTACTTC | CASRGLQETQYF